The rows below give T cell receptor beta chains drawn from one sample of a study of beta chain features in type 1 diabetes. Profiling relied on immunoSEQ multiplex PCR, and the TCRdb table lists in-frame clones only, not all of them. Of about 650,000 clones in the sample, 9.5% to 15% were seen once. The sequenced sample consisted of naive CD4+ T cells from blood. The receptors stem from a young man with type 1 diabetes. Each CDR3 is given with its conserved first and last residue. A D gene is named only where the DNA matches it firmly. Size is stated for part of the rows, as once, few or many counts, or as a class when the clone is expanded.

V,J,size,D,CDR3,DNA
TRBV28,TRBJ2-2,few,.,CASSLAGELFF,TGTGCCAGCAGTTTAGCCGGGGAGCTGTTTTTT
TRBV27,TRBJ2-1,few,TRBD1,CASSLGYRGHEQFF,TGTGCCAGCAGTTTGGGTTACAGGGGGCATGAGCAGTTCTTC
TRBV4-2,TRBJ1-5,.,.,CASSQEVTYSNQPQHF,TGTGCCAGCAGCCAAGAAGTCACATATAGCAATCAGCCCCAGCATTTT
TRBV10-3,TRBJ1-1,few,.,CAIAAPKNTEAFF,TGTGCCATCGCCGCTCCGAAAAACACTGAAGCTTTCTTT
TRBV2,TRBJ1-1,.,.,CASSDLGNTEAFF,TGTGCCAGCAGTGATCTGGGGAACACTGAAGCTTTCTTT
TRBV10-1,TRBJ2-3,few,.,CASGGPLGTQYF,TGCGCCAGCGGGGGGCCGTTAGGTACGCAGTATTTT
TRBV5-1,TRBJ2-7,.,TRBD1,CASSLDQGAYEQYF,TGCGCCAGCAGCTTGGACCAGGGGGCCTACGAGCAGTACTTC
TRBV14,TRBJ2-1,few,.,CASSQVAVNEQFF,TGTGCCAGCAGCCAAGTCGCGGTCAATGAGCAGTTCTTC
TRBV6-5,TRBJ2-3,few,.,CASSYSGGPGTDTQYF,TGTGCCAGCAGTTACAGTGGGGGCCCGGGCACAGATACGCAGTATTTT
TRBV6-5,TRBJ2-2,.,.,CASSWRGTTGELFF,TGTGCCAGCAGTTGGCGGGGAACGACCGGGGAGCTGTTTTTT
TRBV28,TRBJ2-5,few,TRBD1,CASSFSPGQGAETQYF,TGTGCCAGCAGTTTTTCACCGGGACAGGGGGCGGAGACCCAGTACTTC
TRBV7-2,TRBJ1-5,.,.,CASTERAGNNQPQHF,TGTGCCAGCACCGAAAGGGCGGGGAACAATCAGCCCCAGCATTTT
TRBV2,TRBJ2-5,.,.,CASSETSLQETQYF,TGTGCCAGCAGTGAAACTAGCCTCCAAGAGACCCAGTACTTC
TRBV6-5,TRBJ1-6,.,.,CASSSPGPLHF,TGTGCCAGCAGTTCACCCGGACCCCTCCACTTT
TRBV7-2,TRBJ2-6,.,TRBD1,CASSPRGQVSGANVLTF,TGTGCCAGCAGCCCCCGGGGACAGGTCTCTGGGGCCAACGTCCTGACTTTC
TRBV28,TRBJ2-7,.,.,CASAESLEQYF,TGTGCCAGCGCTGAAAGTCTGGAGCAGTACTTC
TRBV7-2,TRBJ2-4,few,.,CASSLVPGPIAKNIQYF,TGTGCCAGCAGCTTAGTTCCGGGACCAATAGCCAAAAACATTCAGTACTTC
TRBV4-3,TRBJ1-6,.,.,CASSQTRNSPLHF,TGCGCCAGCAGCCAAACCCGAAATTCACCCCTCCACTTT
TRBV10-3,TRBJ1-2,.,.,CAISESSSSNYGYTF,TGTGCCATCAGTGAGTCTTCGTCATCTAACTATGGCTACACCTTC
TRBV6-6,TRBJ2-7,.,.,CASSPRAGNYEQYF,TGTGCCAGCAGTCCCCGGGCCGGCAACTACGAGCAGTACTTC
TRBV2,TRBJ1-1,few,TRBD1,CASSDGRGPNTEAFF,TGTGCCAGCAGTGATGGGAGGGGGCCGAACACTGAAGCTTTCTTT
TRBV10-3,TRBJ1-3,.,.,CAISESKGAGNTIYF,TGTGCCATCAGTGAGTCGAAGGGAGCTGGAAACACCATATATTTT
TRBV6-5,TRBJ2-2,.,.,CASTLYGELFF,TGTGCCAGCACCCTATACGGGGAGCTGTTTTTT
TRBV30,TRBJ1-6,few,.,CAWSRARSSRSFNSPLHF,TGTGCCTGGAGTAGGGCCAGGAGTTCGCGATCTTTTAATTCACCCCTCCACTTT
TRBV7-2,TRBJ2-6,few,.,CASSLAGAGANVLTF,TGTGCCAGCAGCTTAGCCGGGGCCGGGGCCAACGTCCTGACTTTC
TRBV7-2,TRBJ1-1,.,.,CASSSFTGLNTEAFF,TGTGCCAGCAGCTCTTTTACAGGGTTGAACACTGAAGCTTTCTTT
TRBV6-6,TRBJ2-7,few,TRBD1,CASSGQAYEQYF,TGTGCCAGCTCGGGACAGGCCTACGAGCAGTACTTC
TRBV2,TRBJ2-7,.,TRBD1,CASTVTGGIEQYF,TGTGCCAGCACGGTGACAGGGGGAATCGAGCAGTACTTC
TRBV10-3,TRBJ2-3,.,.,CAISETTDTQYF,TGTGCCATCAGTGAGACGACAGATACGCAGTATTTT
TRBV6-6,TRBJ2-5,.,TRBD1,CAIQTGGSETQYF,TGTGCCATCCAGACAGGGGGGTCAGAGACCCAGTACTTC
TRBV18,TRBJ2-3,few,.,CASSRLSTDTQYF,TGTGCCAGCTCACGCCTTAGCACAGATACGCAGTATTTT
TRBV7-9,TRBJ2-7,few,.,CASSPTNQYYEQYF,TGTGCCAGCAGCCCGACTAACCAGTACTACGAGCAGTACTTC
TRBV7-2,TRBJ2-1,.,TRBD1,CASSSRQGASYNEQFF,TGTGCCAGCAGCTCTCGACAGGGGGCATCCTACAATGAGCAGTTCTTC
TRBV27,TRBJ2-2,.,.,CASSPPERTAGELFF,TGTGCCAGCAGTCCGCCCGAGCGGACGGCTGGGGAGCTGTTTTTT
TRBV7-9,TRBJ2-7,.,.,CASSPRDSSYEQYF,TGTGCCAGCAGCCCGAGAGACAGCTCCTACGAGCAGTACTTC
TRBV5-1,TRBJ1-1,.,.,CASSPSLQGNTEAFF,TGCGCCAGCAGCCCCTCCTTGCAGGGGAACACTGAAGCTTTCTTT
TRBV28,TRBJ2-2,.,.,CASSLGRRNTGELFF,TGTGCCAGCAGCCTGGGACGGCGGAACACCGGGGAGCTGTTTTTT
TRBV11-2,TRBJ1-4,.,.,CASSQYSSGEKLFF,TGTGCCAGCAGCCAGTATTCGTCCGGTGAAAAACTGTTTTTT
TRBV13,TRBJ1-4,.,.,CASSKGRQEKLFF,TGTGCCAGCAGCAAGGGACGGCAAGAAAAACTGTTTTTT
TRBV20-1,TRBJ2-1,.,.,CSASTNEQFF,TGCAGTGCTAGTACGAATGAGCAGTTCTTC
TRBV4-2,TRBJ2-5,few,.,CASSQDAVTQYF,TGTGCCAGCAGCCAAGATGCGGTGACCCAGTACTTC
TRBV27,TRBJ2-3,few,TRBD2,CASSFRSGGALGDTQYF,TGTGCCAGCAGTTTTCGGAGCGGGGGGGCCTTAGGAGATACGCAGTATTTT
TRBV27,TRBJ2-1,.,.,CASSFFGLVNEQFF,TGTGCCAGCAGTTTTTTTGGGTTGGTTAATGAGCAGTTCTTC
TRBV5-1,TRBJ1-2,few,.,CASSVDSGYGYTF,TGCGCCAGCAGCGTGGACAGCGGCTATGGCTACACCTTC
TRBV4-3,TRBJ1-2,few,.,CASSQGFWGRENYGYTF,TGCGCCAGCAGCCAAGGATTTTGGGGGCGCGAAAACTATGGCTACACCTTC
TRBV4-2,TRBJ2-5,few,TRBD1,CASSLRTGEETQYF,TGTGCCAGCAGCTTAAGGACAGGGGAGGAGACCCAGTACTTC
TRBV9,TRBJ2-6,.,.,CASSVGGSRSGANVLTF,TGTGCCAGCAGCGTTGGAGGGTCTCGTTCTGGGGCCAACGTCCTGACTTTC
TRBV9,TRBJ2-7,.,TRBD1,CASSVTGGHEQYF,TGTGCCAGCAGCGTTACAGGGGGGCACGAGCAGTACTTC
TRBV4-3,TRBJ1-3,few,.,CASSQALSSGNTIYF,TGCGCCAGCAGCCAAGCTTTGAGCTCTGGAAACACCATATATTTT
TRBV6-5,TRBJ2-7,.,.,CASSQAVSYEQYF,TGTGCCAGCAGCCAAGCGGTCTCCTACGAGCAGTACTTC
TRBV14,TRBJ1-3,.,.,CASREFSGNTIYF,TGTGCCAGCAGGGAGTTCTCTGGAAACACCATATATTTT
TRBV29-1,TRBJ2-5,few,.,CSARPYQETQYF,TGCAGCGCCCGGCCGTACCAAGAGACCCAGTACTTC
TRBV25-1,TRBJ2-1,.,TRBD1,CASSEYGRGRRNEQFF,TGTGCCAGCAGTGAATATGGCAGGGGGCGCAGGAATGAGCAGTTCTTC
TRBV7-9,TRBJ1-4,few,TRBD1,CASSFGTAGPPNEKLFF,TGTGCCAGCAGCTTCGGGACAGCTGGTCCTCCTAATGAAAAACTGTTTTTT